Here is one T cell receptor (beta chain) with its context. The sample belongs to a study of CD8 T cells in Susac syndrome. RNA, at about 0.5 to 1 ug, was reverse transcribed with random hexamers. TCRdb recomputed calls from the immunoSEQ multiplex PCR reads with MiXCR, one row per CDR3 protein. The sample records 160,000 or so distinct CDR3 sequences, 95% to 96% being singletons. Sequencing used CD8+ T cells from PBMCs. The source of this sequence is a human donor with multiple sclerosis.

CDR3 in DNA: TGTGCCAGCAGCGGAAATAGCGGGGGGCGCTACGAGCAGTACTTC. Translation: CASSGNSGGRYEQYF. The V call is TRBV9, the J call TRBJ2-7; TRBD2 matches 10 bases. This CDR3 is 15 amino acids long. Germline lookup yields CDR1 SGDLS and CDR2 YYNGEE. The V and J ends lost 3 bases and 3 bases, in that order; junction bases with no gene match: 6.